This entry describes one TCR beta chain. Antigen specificity is unknown. The sample is drawn from a study of beta chain features in type 1 diabetes. Points from the study as a whole: Cells carrying high TCR expression could end up over-represented when cDNA is sequenced.

Each donor gave one heparinised blood draw averaging roughly 100 mL. CD4+ cells of the naive, central memory, regulatory and stem cell-like memory types were sorted via CD45RO/CCR7/CD25/CD127/CD95/CD27. Expressed TCRB transcripts were sequenced because the isolated RNA had all been reverse transcribed beforehand. TCRdb's copy holds only in-frame clones and misses some; the assay was immunoSEQ multiplex PCR. The table has 430,000 or so clones, about an eighth seen once. The CDR3 consists of 14 residues. The V and J ends lost 2 bases and 4 bases respectively, with 11 bases between them. Per the germline V gene, CDR1 is SGHTA and CDR2 is FQGTGA.

The TCR comes from a woman younger than 35 in good health. Sequencing input: naive CD4+ T cells from blood. V usage is TRBV7-3 and J usage is TRBJ2-5; D assignment may be TRBD1 or TRBD2 (6 bases each). The CDR3 sequence is CASSLGGHSETQYF. As DNA, the CDR3 is TGTGCCAGCAGCTTAGGGGGGCACTCAGAGACCCAGTACTTC.